These T cell receptor beta chains were read from a single sample in a study of CD8 T cells in Susac syndrome. TCRdb processed the immunoSEQ multiplex PCR reads anew with MiXCR; each CDR3 protein has one entry. The table records some 150,000 distinct CDR3 sequences, roughly 95% of them present only once. Sequenced: CD4+ T cells from PBMCs. These receptors came from a human donor in good health. CDR3s leave out the opening cysteine and the closing phenylalanine or tryptophan. The D gene is left open where the match is weak.

NA,TRBV5-4,ASSLKVGRDTQY
TRBD1,TRBV28,ASSPDRGGRRGQF
NA,TRBV15,ATSRATYEQY
TRBD2,TRBV12-3/TRBV12-4,ASSLRTSGRARELF
TRBD2,TRBV6-4,ASSLAGVGDTQY
TRBD1,TRBV20-1,SAPGQGVDTQY
NA,TRBV29-1,SVKSSAEAF
NA,TRBV3-1,ASSHLGSYNEQF
NA,TRBV4-1,ASSQDWQGGQPQH
NA,TRBV7-2,ASSLIGTTGELF
NA,TRBV20-1,SARLPPGEQY
NA,TRBV18,ASSPRTGIQAKNIQY
TRBD2,TRBV27,ASSFQLAGGNTGELF
NA,TRBV9,ASNQQGGDTGELF
NA,TRBV12-3/TRBV12-4,ASSWAGDGYT
NA,TRBV12-3/TRBV12-4,ASSRFGLTYEQY
NA,TRBV20-1,SARAPVSYEQY
NA,TRBV12-3/TRBV12-4,ASTFSASYNEQF
NA,TRBV2,ASSGIETQY
TRBD2,TRBV19,ASSIIGGSGGRAFSYNEQF
TRBD1,TRBV12-3/TRBV12-4,ASVTGTGDVYGYT
NA,TRBV4-2,ASSQEVGLQTQY
NA,TRBV27,ASSLVTGELF
NA,TRBV12-3/TRBV12-4,ASSLAAAGNTQY
NA,TRBV23-1,ASSQSMGCEQY
NA,TRBV28,ASSLTTVGKERQF
NA,TRBV19,ASSRLRRETQY
TRBD1,TRBV18,ASSPVGQGSYEQY
TRBD2,TRBV7-2,ASSFPGLAGVAQY
NA,TRBV20-1,SNYCVSYNEQF
TRBD1,TRBV18,ASTGDRGSPGQF
TRBD2,TRBV3-1,ASSHSGRNTGELF
TRBD2,TRBV6-1,ASSEASGRISYEQY
NA,TRBV7-9,ASSPGPFGGLNQPQH
NA,TRBV20-1,SARITGLREQY